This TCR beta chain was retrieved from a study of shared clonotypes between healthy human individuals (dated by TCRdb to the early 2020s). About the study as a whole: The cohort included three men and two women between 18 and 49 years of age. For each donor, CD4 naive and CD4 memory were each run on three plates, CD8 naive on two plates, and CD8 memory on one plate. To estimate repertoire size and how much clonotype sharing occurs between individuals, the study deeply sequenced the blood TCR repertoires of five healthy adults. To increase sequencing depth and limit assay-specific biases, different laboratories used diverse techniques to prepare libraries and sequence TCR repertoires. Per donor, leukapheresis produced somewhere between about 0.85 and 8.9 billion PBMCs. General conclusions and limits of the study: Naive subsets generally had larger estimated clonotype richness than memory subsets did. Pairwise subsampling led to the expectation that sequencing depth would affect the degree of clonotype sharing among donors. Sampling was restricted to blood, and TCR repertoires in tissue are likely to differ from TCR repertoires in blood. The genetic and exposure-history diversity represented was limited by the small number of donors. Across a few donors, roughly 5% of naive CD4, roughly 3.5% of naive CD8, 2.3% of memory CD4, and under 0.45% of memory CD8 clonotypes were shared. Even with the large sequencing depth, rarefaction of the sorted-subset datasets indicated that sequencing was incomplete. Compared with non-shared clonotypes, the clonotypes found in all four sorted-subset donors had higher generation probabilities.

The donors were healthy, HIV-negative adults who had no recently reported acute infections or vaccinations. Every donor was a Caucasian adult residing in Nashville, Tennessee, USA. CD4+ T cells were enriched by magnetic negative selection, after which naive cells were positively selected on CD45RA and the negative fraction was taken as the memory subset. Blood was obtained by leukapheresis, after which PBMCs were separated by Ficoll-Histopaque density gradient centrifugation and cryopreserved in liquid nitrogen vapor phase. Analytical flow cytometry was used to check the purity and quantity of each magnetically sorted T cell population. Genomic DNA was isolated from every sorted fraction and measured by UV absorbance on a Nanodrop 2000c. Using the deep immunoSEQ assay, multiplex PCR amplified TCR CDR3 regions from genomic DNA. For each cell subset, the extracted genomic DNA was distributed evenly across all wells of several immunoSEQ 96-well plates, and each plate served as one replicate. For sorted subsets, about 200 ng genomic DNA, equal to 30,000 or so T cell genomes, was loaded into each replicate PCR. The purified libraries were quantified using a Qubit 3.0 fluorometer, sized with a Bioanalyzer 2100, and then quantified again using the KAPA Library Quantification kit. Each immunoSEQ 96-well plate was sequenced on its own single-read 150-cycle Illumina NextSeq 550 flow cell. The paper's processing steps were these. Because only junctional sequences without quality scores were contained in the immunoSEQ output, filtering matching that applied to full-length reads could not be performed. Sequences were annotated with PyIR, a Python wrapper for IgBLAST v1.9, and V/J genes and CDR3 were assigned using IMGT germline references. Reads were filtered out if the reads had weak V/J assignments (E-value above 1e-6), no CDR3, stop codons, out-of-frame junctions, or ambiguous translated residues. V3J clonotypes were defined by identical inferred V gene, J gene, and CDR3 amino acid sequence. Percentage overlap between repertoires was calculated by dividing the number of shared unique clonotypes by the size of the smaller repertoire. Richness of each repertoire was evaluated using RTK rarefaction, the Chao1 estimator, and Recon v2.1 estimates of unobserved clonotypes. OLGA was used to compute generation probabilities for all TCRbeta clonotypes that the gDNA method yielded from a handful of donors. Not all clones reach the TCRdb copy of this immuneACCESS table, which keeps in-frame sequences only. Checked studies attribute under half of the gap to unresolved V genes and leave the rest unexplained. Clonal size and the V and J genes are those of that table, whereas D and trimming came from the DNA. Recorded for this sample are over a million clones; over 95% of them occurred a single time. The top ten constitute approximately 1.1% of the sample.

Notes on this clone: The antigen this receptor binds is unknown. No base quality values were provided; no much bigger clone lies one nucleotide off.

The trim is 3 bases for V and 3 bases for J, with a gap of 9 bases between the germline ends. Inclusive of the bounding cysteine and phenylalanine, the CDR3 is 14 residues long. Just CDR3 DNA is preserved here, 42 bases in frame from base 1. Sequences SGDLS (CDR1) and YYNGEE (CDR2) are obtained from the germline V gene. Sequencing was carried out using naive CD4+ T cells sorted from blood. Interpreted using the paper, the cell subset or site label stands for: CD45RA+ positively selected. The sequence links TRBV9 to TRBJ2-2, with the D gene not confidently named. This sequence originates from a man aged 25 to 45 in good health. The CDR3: CASSARADTGELFF. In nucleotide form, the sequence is TGTGCCAGCAGCGCTCGGGCCGACACCGGGGAGCTGTTTTTT.